These 10 T cell receptor beta chains originate from one sample sequenced in a study of T cell repertoires in cytomegalovirus infection. A single record per CDR3 protein comes from TCRdb applying MiXCR to the reads. This repertoire shows hundreds of thousands of distinct CDR3 sequences, approximately 24% found once; its top ten account for 6.5% to 10%. Sequencing was performed on CD8+ T cells from PBMCs. Source of these receptors: a human donor in good health (CMV status not recorded). Some clones in this sample may be carry-over from other donors' samples.

This clonotype was detected ten times or more. The V and J genes are TRBV7-9 and TRBJ2-2; 8 positions match TRBD2. Losses at the gene ends were 5 bases for V and 4 bases for J; bases not matched to a gene: 9. CDR1 and CDR2 from the germline V gene are SEHNR and FQNEAQ (reference sequence). CDR3 size: 16 residues. CDR3 DNA: TGTGCCAGCAGCCCAGAAGCGGGGGCCTCCACCGGGGAGCTGTTTTTT. It specifies CASSPEAGASTGELFF. The full variable domain, completed using reference TRBV7-9 and TRBJ2-2, is DTGVSQNPRHKITKRGQNVTFRCDPISEHNRLYWYRQTLGQGPEFLTYFQNEAQLEKSRLLSDRFSAERPKGSFSTLEIQRTEQGDSAMYLCASSPEAGASTGELFFGEGSRLTVL.

This clonotype was observed once. This sequence joins TRBV20-1 and TRBJ1-2; D unresolved. Looked up from germline, CDR1 is DFQATT and CDR2 is SNEGSKA (reference sequence). The CDR3 is 12 amino acids. With 6 bases removed from V and 8 bases from J, the gap between germline ends came to 16 bases. This CDR3 is CSAPFPRGGYTF. CDR3 nucleotide sequence: TGCAGTGCCCCTTTTCCCCGCGGCGGCTACACCTTC.

The V and J genes are TRBV10-3 and TRBJ2-3; D may be TRBD1 or TRBD2 (5 bases each). The CDR3 extends over 15 amino acids. Germline lookup yields CDR1 ENHRY and CDR2 SYGVKD. V shed 2 bases and J shed 3 bases, with 12 bases lying between them. In DNA form, the CDR3 reads TGTGCCATCAGTGAGGCCAGGGAGATTACAGATACGCAGTATTTT. Amino acids: CAISEAREITDTQYF.

This clonotype was seen ten or more times. The V call is TRBV7-9, the J call TRBJ1-5; D is possibly TRBD1 (5 bases). Germline V gene data show CDR1 as SEHNR and CDR2 as FQNEAQ (reference sequence). This CDR3 contains 15 residues. The V gene lost 4 bases and the J gene lost 5 bases, with 15 bases spanning the gap. The CDR3, as DNA: TGTGCCAGCAGCTCGCAGGGTAGTAGAGATCAGCCCCAGCATTTT. The encoded protein is CASSSQGSRDQPQHF.

With regard to this clonotype: This may stem from a read error, because a much larger clone lies one nucleotide away. The CDR3 bases are TGTGTCAGCAGCTTAGCAGGCGACTCCTACGAGCAGTACGTC. Amino acid sequence: CVSSLAGDSYEQYV. V usage is TRBV7-6 and J usage is TRBJ2-7; D gene uncertain. The CDR3 totals 14 residues. The V gene's germline CDR1 is SGHVS and CDR2 FNYEAQ.

The chain is built from TRBV6-2 or TRBV6-3 and TRBJ2-5; 13 bases line up with TRBD2. Germline trimming cut 2 bases from V and 2 bases from J; bases unmatched to any gene: 5. The CDR3 runs to 17 residues. Germline CDR1 and CDR2: MNHEY and SVGEGT. CDR3 sequence (DNA): TGTGCCAGCAGTTACCGGCGGACTAGCGGGGGACAAGAGACCCAGTACTTC. Translated, it gives CASSYRRTSGGQETQYF.

This clonotype showed up many times. This chain links TRBV28 with TRBJ2-1, with TRBD2 identical over 10 bases. J gave up 2 bases and V 7 bases, and 8 bases lay outside the gene matches. The germline CDR1 and CDR2 sequences are MDHEN and SYDVKM. The CDR3 contains 16 residues. The CDR3: CASKVIAGGAYNEQFF. For the CDR3, the DNA is TGTGCCAGCAAAGTTATAGCGGGGGGAGCCTACAATGAGCAGTTCTTC.

The chain links TRBV12-3 or TRBV12-4 to TRBJ1-2; tentative D call: TRBD1 (6 bases). The CDR3 has 14 amino acids. Trimming left V 6 bases short and J 6 bases short, with 17 bases between. The CDR3 DNA is TGTGCCAGCAGCTTACAGGGAATTGTAGATGGCTACACCTTC. Translated, it gives CASSLQGIVDGYTF.

Only a few counts were recorded for this clonotype. CDR3 sequence: CASSLKVASQETQYF. The CDR3 coding sequence is TGTGCCAGCAGCTTAAAAGTTGCCTCCCAAGAGACCCAGTACTTC. V usage is TRBV7-3 and J usage is TRBJ2-5; the D is unclear. Trimming shortened V by 1 base and J by 1 base, and 10 bases separated the two germline ends. Germline V gene lookup returns CDR1 SGHTA and CDR2 FQGTGA. CDR3 length: 15 amino acids.

Comment on this clonotype: A much larger clone differs from this one at a single base, so this may be a read error. The chain has TRBV7-8 and TRBJ1-1; unclear D gene. This CDR3 spans 13 amino acids. Germline CDR1 is SGHVS and CDR2 is FQNEAQ. The CDR3 region has the DNA TGTGTCAGCAGCCGGACGTCTCTCCCTGAAGCTTTCTTT. This gives the protein CVSSRTSLPEAFF.